This T cell receptor (beta chain) was found in a study of STAT3 mutations in large granular lymphocyte leukemia. Study-level results: In T-cell large granular lymphocyte leukemia, about half of patients showed multiple immunodominant subclonotypes.

Germline values: CDR1 SGHRS, CDR2 YFSETQ. V was pared by 4 bases and J by 5 bases, with 18 bases between. This CDR3 is 15 amino acids long. A remark on this clone: Its antigen is currently unknown.

Around 40,000 productive templates were obtained per sample on average. Sequencing was performed with immunoSEQ multiplex PCR; in TCRdb, only in-frame clones are kept and a portion is missing. This table holds around 4,600 clones, about half found once. Sequenced input: peripheral blood mononuclear cells. This TCR was recovered from a man in his fifties or sixties with T-cell large granular lymphocyte leukemia. Some clones in this sample may be carry-over from other donors' samples. This chain joins TRBV5-1 and TRBJ2-5, with a weak D call TRBD2 (6 bases). CDR3 bases: TGCGCCAGCAGCCTCGGTGTCGACGGAGGGGAGACCCAGTACTTC. This gives the protein CASSLGVDGGETQYF.